This entry is about one TCR beta chain. Antigen: not known. The data derive from a study of brain T cells in children with intractable seizures. Findings and limits, study-wide: Patients' HCMV serostatus was unknown; virus specificity rests on CDR3 similarity alone.

Clones were read by immunoSEQ multiplex PCR, and TCRdb kept only the in-frame ones, dropping some. Of approximately 41,000 clones in the sample, approximately 92% were seen once. The sequenced cases were selected for having the highest brain T cell transcript signatures. Before surgery, patients took at least one anti-epileptic drug. The CDR3 consists of 14 residues. V was trimmed by 4 bases and J by 5 bases, leaving 14 bases between them. Germline CDR1 LGHDT, CDR2 YNNKEL (reference sequence). Specimen: peripheral blood, collected at surgery. V and J are TRBV3-1 (or the pseudogene TRBV3-2) and TRBJ2-5; no reliable D call. The sequence was collected from a girl aged 2 to 10 with tuberous sclerosis and intractable seizures. For the CDR3, the DNA is TGTGCCAGCAGCCTCTCCCCAAAGTGGGAGACCCAGTACTTC. Translation gives CASSLSPKWETQYF.